The T cell receptor (beta chain) described here comes from a study of tumor and adjacent non-tumor tissue in lung cancer (dated by TCRdb to 2016 to 2018). At the level of the whole study: Patients with adenocarcinoma (approximately 12), squamous cell carcinoma (2) and small cell lung cancer (1) were included in the cohort. The roughly 15 enrolled patients, of whom approximately ten were men and 5 were women, were aged about 31 to 76 years and were diagnosed with TNM stage I to III disease. Sequencing produced more than 100,000,000 productive TCRbeta reads in total, an average of about 4 million reads per sample. Using bulk TCRbeta repertoires from over twelve lung cancer patients, the study set lung tumor tissue side by side with matched distant non-tumor lung tissue. More than 25 paired specimens, one tumor and one normal lung sample per patient, were profiled by TCRbeta CDR3 sequencing. Beyond this particular receptor, the publication reports: The top 100 clones made up a significantly larger cumulative share of the repertoire in normal lung than in tumor tissue. Because peripheral blood was not sequenced, blood TCRbeta repertoires in the lung cancer patients of the study were not examined. Neither the sequencing platform nor unique molecular identifiers are mentioned in the methods. TCR diversity (inverse Simpson) was significantly higher in tumor than in normal lung tissue (about 400 vs 180, P = 0.0075, Mann-Whitney U test). Significantly higher TCR diversity was found in younger patients, and higher tumor TCR diversity was associated with shorter overall and disease-free survival. Only approximately 14 patients were included in the cohort, and the need for larger samples and more detailed clinical data was noted by the authors.

RNA was isolated from bulk unsorted tissue, and RNA quality was assessed with a NanoDrop ND-1000 and an Agilent 2100. All donors had newly diagnosed lung cancer, had not received prior chemotherapy, and were admitted for thoracic surgery in China between August and November 2014. Patients with previous radiotherapy or chemotherapy, or with another concurrent cancer, were excluded from the study. Pieces of surgical tissue measuring about 1-2.1 cm3 were kept in RNAlater solution and held at -80 degrees C until needed. Remarks on this clonotype: Its antigen has not been determined. The junction and the germline gene differ at one end; a read error may be behind it.

The CDR3, from cysteine to phenylalanine, totals 18 residues. The CDR3 DNA has 54 bases and is translated from base 1. The germline V gene (reference sequence) gives CDR1 as DFQATT and CDR2 as SNEGSKA. Libraries were made using multiplex PCR. These reads were obtained on an Illumina HiSeq 2500. Following protocols modified from ARM-PCR, the researchers constructed TCRbeta libraries through three rounds of nested PCR with primers (Table S4). Before sequencing, PCR products of 200-500 bp were excised from the gel and purified with the QIAquick gel extraction kit. Per the original workflow: Trimmomatic was used to clean the reads, FLASH was used to merge the reads into complete CDR3 sequences, and MiTCR was used to assign the reads to V(D)J germline segments. Clonal diversity was computed as the inverse Simpson's index with VDJtools. In-frame sequences without a premature stop codon were defined as productive reads. TCRdb applied fastp at Q25 and MiXCR to the public reads, then kept only in-frame beta chains. A single entry per CDR3 protein holds the most common genes and DNA from its merged rows. TCRdb, rather than the study authors, made the V and J calls. This sample holds under 250,000 distinct CDR3 sequences; around 71% were observed only once. Almost 25% of the sample is in the top ten clones.

The sample comprised lung tumor tissue. The chain is made from TRBV20-1 and TRBJ2-5, and TRBD2 matches 8 of the central bases. This receptor was identified in a man between 60 and 75 years old with non-small cell lung cancer. The CDR3 region has the sequence CSTREPGLVVGQWETQYF. The DNA sequence follows: TGCAGTACTAGAGAACCGGGACTAGTGGTAGGCCAATGGGAGACCCAGTACTTC.